These 14 T cell receptor beta chains came from one sample sequenced in a study of cytotoxic CD8 clonotypes in ibrutinib-treated CLL. Libraries were prepared by immunoSEQ multiplex PCR; TCRdb keeps only in-frame clonotypes and omits some of them. The repertoire consists of nearly 100,000 clones, with roughly 80% occurring once and the leading ten covering approximately 30%. The specimen comprised PBMCs, sampled after 12 months of ibrutinib treatment. These TCRs come from a human donor with chronic lymphocytic leukemia.

The chain combines TRBV28 with TRBJ2-5; D gene ambiguous. V lost 2 bases and J lost 3, with 4 bases in between. Looked up from germline, CDR1 is MDHEN and CDR2 is SYDVKM. CDR3 length equals 12 residues. DNA for the CDR3: TGTGCCAGCAGTTTACCGAAAGAGACCCAGTACTTC. Protein sequence: CASSLPKETQYF.

This chain joins TRBV7-3 and TRBJ1-1, with D possibly being TRBD1 (6 bases). V was trimmed by 5 bases and J by 4 bases, leaving 11 bases between them. This CDR3 is 13 amino acids long. Germline CDR1 SGHTA, CDR2 FQGTGA. Written as DNA, the CDR3 is TGTGCCAGCAGCCCCCGGACAGCCACTGAAGCTTTCTTT. Translated, it gives CASSPRTATEAFF.

The chain uses TRBV4-1 and TRBJ2-2; tentative D call: TRBD1 (5 bases). Trimming removed 0 bases from V and 0 bases from J, with 11 bases in between. This CDR3 comprises 17 residues. Looked up from germline, CDR1 is MGHRA and CDR2 is YSYEKL. CDR3 sequence reads: CASSQDIQASNTGELFF. The DNA for the CDR3 is TGCGCCAGCAGCCAAGATATACAGGCTTCGAACACCGGGGAGCTGTTTTTT.

V is TRBV18 and J is TRBJ1-5; 9 nucleotides match TRBD1. Per germline, CDR1 KGHSH and CDR2 LQKENI. V was clipped by 4 bases and J by 7 bases; unmatched bases: 11. CDR3 length equals 16 residues. CDR3 coding DNA: TGTGCCAGCTCACTAGAACCGACAGGGGGACACCAGCCCCAGCATTTT. Its protein product is CASSLEPTGGHQPQHF.

The J gene is TRBJ1-6, the V gene TRBV2, with D possibly TRBD1 on 6 matching bases. The CDR3 length is 13 residues. Trimming stripped 10 bases from V and 7 bases from J, with 14 bases between. Looked up from germline, CDR1 is SNHLY and CDR2 is FYNNEI. The CDR3 DNA reads as TGTGCCATTCTCAGGACAGAGAATTCACCCCTCCACTTT. Amino acid sequence: CAILRTENSPLHF.

V and J are TRBV7-6 and TRBJ2-7; weak D call: TRBD2 (7 bases). V lost 4 bases to trimming and J lost 6 bases, with 19 bases between them. Germline loops: CDR1 SGHVS, CDR2 FNYEAQ. This CDR3 is built from 15 residues. The CDR3 loop is CASSSPQAGEGEQYF. The CDR3, as DNA: TGTGCCAGCAGCTCCCCCCAGGCAGGGGAGGGCGAGCAGTACTTC. Supplemented by reference TRBV7-6 and TRBJ2-7, the full variable domain reads GAGVSQSPRYKVTKRGQDVALRCDPISGHVSLYWYRQALGQGPEFLTYFNYEAQQDKSGLPNDRFSAERPEGSISTLTIQRTEQRDSAMYRCASSSPQAGEGEQYFGPGTRLTVT.

A word on this clone: Compared with germline, one end of the junction differs, possibly owing to a read error. The V call is TRBV6-1, the J call TRBJ1-6, with D unresolved. The germline V gene encodes CDR1 MNHNS and CDR2 SASEGT. This CDR3 spans 13 amino acids. DNA for the CDR3: TGTGCCAGCAGGGAAGTGAATAATTCACCCCTCCACTTT. It is translated as CASREVNNSPLHF.

V usage is TRBV7-6 and J usage is TRBJ1-6; D not certain. Trimming pared 5 bases from V and 8 bases from J, leaving 13 bases between. Germline values: CDR1 SGHVS, CDR2 FNYEAQ. CDR3 length: 14 amino acids. The CDR3 sequence: CASSNADRYSPLHF. The CDR3 nucleotides are TGTGCCAGCAGCAACGCGGATAGGTATTCACCCCTCCACTTT.

The chain recombines TRBV7-6 with TRBJ2-5, with TRBD2 identical over 11 bases. CDR1 SGHVS and CDR2 FNYEAQ come from the germline V gene. This CDR3 contains 16 residues. J was trimmed by 0 bases and V by 1 base; bases with no gene match: 1. DNA for the CDR3: TGTGCCAGCAGCTTAGGGACTAGCGGGTACCAAGAGACCCAGTACTTC. Residues: CASSLGTSGYQETQYF.

This chain uses TRBV7-2 with TRBJ1-6; no firm D call. The CDR3 contains 14 residues. Germline CDR1 is SGHTA and CDR2 is FQGNSA. V lost 1 base and J 8 bases, leaving 9 bases between the germline ends. The DNA of the CDR3 is TGTGCCAGCAGCTTAGGGGCGACTTATTCACCCCTCCACTTT. As protein: CASSLGATYSPLHF.

This chain joins TRBV6-1 and TRBJ2-7, with D possibly matching TRBD1 (5 bases). Trimming left V 3 bases short and J 4 bases short, with 16 bases between. The CDR3 is 15 amino acids. Germline V gives CDR1 MNHNS, CDR2 SASEGT. In nucleotides, the CDR3 is TGTGCCAGCAGTGACGGCCAGGGCCTTTTATACGAGCAGTACTTC. Amino acid sequence: CASSDGQGLLYEQYF.

The J gene is TRBJ2-7, the V gene TRBV7-9; D might be TRBD1 (5 bases). V was trimmed by 1 base and J by 0 bases, leaving 10 bases between them. The CDR3 consists of 15 residues. CDR1 is SEHNR, CDR2 FQNEAQ, per germline (reference sequence). The CDR3 DNA reads as TGTGCCAGCAGCTTAGGGGGCGTCCCCTCCTACGAGCAGTACTTC. This sequence encodes CASSLGGVPSYEQYF. Looking up the rest from reference TRBV7-9 and TRBJ2-7 gives the full variable domain: DTGVSQNPRHKITKRGQNVTFRCDPISEHNRLYWYRQTLGQGPEFLTYFQNEAQLEKSRLLSDRFSAERPKGSFSTLEIQRTEQGDSAMYLCASSLGGVPSYEQYFGPGTRLTVT.

The chain uses TRBV30 and TRBJ1-5; D is possibly TRBD1 (6 bases). Germline CDR1 GTSNPN, CDR2 SVGIG (reference sequence). Deletions cut 0 bases from V and 5 bases from J, with 14 bases between. The CDR3 extends over 15 amino acids. The CDR3 region has the DNA TGTGCCTGGAGTGTTAGGGGCAGGGGATATCAGCCCCAGCATTTT. Translated, it gives CAWSVRGRGYQPQHF.

V is TRBV6-1 and J is TRBJ2-6; the D gene is possibly TRBD1 (5 bases). V shed 7 bases and J shed 0 bases, with 10 bases lying between them. This CDR3 region has 15 residues. The germline V gene encodes CDR1 MNHNS and CDR2 SASEGT. DNA of the CDR3: TGTGCCAGCAAAACAGGACCCTCTGGGGCCAACGTCCTGACTTTC. This sequence encodes CASKTGPSGANVLTF.